This T cell receptor beta chain is from a study of yellow fever vaccine responses in identical twins (dated by TCRdb to 2016 to 2018). For the wider study: In the study, vaccine-responding T cell clones were precisely tracked in identical twins. Broader findings and caveats from the paper: The T cell response to vaccination in identical twins was reported by the authors to appear partly convergent and partly personalized.

From the cysteine up to the phenylalanine, the CDR3 has a length of 17 residues. The read is trimmed to its CDR3 DNA, 51 bases read in frame from base 1. Clipping removes 5 bases from V and 0 bases from J, with 9 as the unmatched junction base count. Looking up the germline V gene yields CDR1 SGHRS and CDR2 YFSETQ. For this clonotype: The antigen this receptor binds is unknown. No much larger clonotype is one base removed from it; base qualities were not supplied.

The method was RT-PCR. The sequencer listed for this sample is Illumina HiSeq 2500. The public reads were reanalyzed by TCRdb: fastp trimming at Q25, MiXCR alignment, in-frame beta chains only. Records with the same CDR3 protein are collapsed into one entry carrying the most frequent genes and DNA. The sample yields about 16,000 distinct CDR3 sequences; approximately 78% were counted once. More than 1.5% of the sample comes from the top ten. Sequencing was performed on T cells from blood (PBMCs), unsorted or a sorted subset (not recorded which), taken before or after yellow fever vaccination (not recorded which). The source of this sequence is a woman aged 18-35 years who received the yellow fever vaccine. Donor details come from another sample of the same person, matched by shared clones. The rearrangement combines TRBV5-1 with TRBJ2-3; 10 bases in the middle match TRBD1. At the DNA level, the sequence is TGCGCCAGCAGTTACGGACAGGGGGGACCTAGCACAGATACGCAGTATTTT. The translation is CASSYGQGGPSTDTQYF.